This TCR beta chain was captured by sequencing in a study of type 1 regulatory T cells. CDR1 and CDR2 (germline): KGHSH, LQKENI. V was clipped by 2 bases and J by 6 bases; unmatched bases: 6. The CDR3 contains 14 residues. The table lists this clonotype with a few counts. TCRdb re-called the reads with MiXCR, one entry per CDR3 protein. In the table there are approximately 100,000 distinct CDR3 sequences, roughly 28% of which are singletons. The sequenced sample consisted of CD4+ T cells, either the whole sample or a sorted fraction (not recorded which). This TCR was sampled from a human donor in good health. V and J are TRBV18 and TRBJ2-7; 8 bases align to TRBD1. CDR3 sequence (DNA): TGTGCCAGCTCACCAAGACAGGGGTTACGCGAGCAGTACTTC. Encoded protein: CASSPRQGLREQYF. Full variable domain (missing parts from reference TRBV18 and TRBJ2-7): NAGVMQNPRHLVRRRGQEARLRCSPMKGHSHVYWYRQLPEEGLKFMVYLQKENIIDESGMPKERFSAEFPKEGPSILRIQQVVRGDSAAYFCASSPRQGLREQYFGPGTRLTVT.